The clone carrying this T cell receptor beta chain appeared many times. The length of the CDR3 is 15 residues. Per germline, CDR1 SNHLY and CDR2 FYNNEI. The V end lost 9 bases, the J end lost 5 bases, and 22 bases lay between the germline ends. The data are from a study of regulatory T cells in long-lasting Graves disease. iRepertoire HTBI primers and Arm-PCR of CDR3 regions built TCR beta libraries. From the multiplex PCR reads, TCRdb called clonotypes with MiXCR, one entry per CDR3 protein. The top ten hold roughly 10% of the sample, which has about 440,000 distinct CDR3 sequences, about a sixth seen once. Sample time point: newly diagnosed GD, antithyroid drugs for less than 3 months. PBMC RNA served as the TCR library source. These data were also reused for a study on T cells in Graves' hyperthyroidism and ophthalmopathy. In that study: Thyroid ultrasound and orbital computed tomography, with clinical symptoms and serum thyroxine and TRAb, informed diagnoses. An initial round of RT-PCR targeting the TCR CDR3 relied on the HTBI primer set.

The sample consisted of peripheral blood mononuclear cells (PBMCs), taken at new diagnosis, from a patient treated with antithyroid drugs. The clonotype comes from a woman aged 25-40 years with Graves disease. This sequence joins TRBV2 and TRBJ2-5; a weak D match, TRBD2 (5 bases). The CDR3 spells CARTPEGSGRETQYF. Here the CDR3 DNA reads TGTGCCAGGACCCCAGAAGGGAGTGGTAGGGAGACCCAGTACTTC.